Described below is a single TCR beta chain sequence and its context. This specimen belongs to a study of T cell responses to AZD1222 COVID-19 vaccine. The CDR3 has 15 amino acids. Trimming took 0 bases from V and 5 from J, leaving 14 bases between them. Germline CDR1 is SGHNT and CDR2 is YYREEE (reference sequence). Some clones are missing from TCRdb's copy, which holds only in-frame ones; the method was immunoSEQ multiplex PCR. The table has around 100,000 clones, about 91% seen once. This clonotype was sampled from an adult in good health. This specimen consisted of peripheral blood, obtained on day 0 of AZD1222 vaccination. This chain links TRBV5-4 with TRBJ1-2; D gene ambiguous. The CDR3 nucleotides read TGTGCCAGCAGCTTGGGGGCGGATTACAGATATGGCTACACCTTC. This sequence encodes CASSLGADYRYGYTF.